This T cell receptor beta chain was retrieved from a study of vaccination and CD4 T cells after COVID-19. Study-wide background: From HCoV-229E, HCoV-OC43, HCoV-NL63 and SARS-CoV-2, overlapping spike peptides were used to stimulate the cells.

Stated treatment: roughly 10-day PBMC culture with coronavirus spike peptide pools or control peptides (ViraFEST assay). According to the study, CD4+ T cells from the unexposed donor were gathered ahead of the COVID-19 pandemic (2011-2018). Cultures of PBMCs, around 1.8 million per well, were set up with roughly 9.1 IU/ml IL-2 and 8 to 10 ug/ml peptide pools. Whenever cell numbers allowed, CD4+ T cells from unexposed donors were probed with SARS-CoV-2 S/N and four cold-coronavirus spikes. The Oncomine TCR Beta short-read assay was applied to DNA of cultured CD4+ T cells. TCRdb reprocessed the PCR reads with MiXCR, giving one entry per CDR3 protein. The table records under 8,000 distinct CDR3 sequences, more than 45% of them present only once. In regard to this clonotype: The antigen is unknown.

The sequenced material came from CD4+ T cells from blood, cultured in vitro. The sequence derives from a human donor in good health.

DNA for the CDR3: TGTGCCAGCAGTGAGGGACACAGGGGCGGAAGGGCCAGGACGGAAGCTTTCTTT. Translation: CASSEGHRGGRARTEAFF. The V and J genes are TRBV6-1 and TRBJ1-1, with 7 bases that match TRBD1. V trimming: 3 bases; J trimming: 8 bases; junction bases outside the gene matches: 21. This CDR3 region has 18 residues. The germline V gene encodes CDR1 MNHNS and CDR2 SASEGT.